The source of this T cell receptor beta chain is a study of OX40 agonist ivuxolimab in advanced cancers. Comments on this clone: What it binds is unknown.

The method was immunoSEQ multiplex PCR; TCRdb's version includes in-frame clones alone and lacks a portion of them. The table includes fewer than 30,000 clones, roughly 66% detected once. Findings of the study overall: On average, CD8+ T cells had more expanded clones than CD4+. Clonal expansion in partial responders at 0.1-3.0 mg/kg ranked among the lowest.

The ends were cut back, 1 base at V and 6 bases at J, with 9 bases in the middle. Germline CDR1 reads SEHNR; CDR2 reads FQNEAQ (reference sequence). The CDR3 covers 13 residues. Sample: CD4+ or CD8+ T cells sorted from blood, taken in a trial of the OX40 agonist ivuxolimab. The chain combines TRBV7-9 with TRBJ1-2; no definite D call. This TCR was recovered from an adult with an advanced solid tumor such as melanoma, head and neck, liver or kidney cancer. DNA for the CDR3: TGTGCCAGCAGCTTAGTGGGAGGGCATGGCTACACCTTC. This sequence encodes CASSLVGGHGYTF.